This entry lists 5 T cell receptor beta chains sequenced from one sample in a study of cytomegalovirus exposure and HLA in healthy donors. The PCR was carried out with 60 Vbeta primers and 13 Jbeta primers. The data were produced by immunoSEQ multiplex PCR, yet TCRdb's version contains in-frame clones alone and is incomplete. Seen here are 99,000 or so clones, roughly 80% observed once, and the top ten hold about 8.6%. Sequenced material: PBMCs. These receptors all stem from a woman aged 40 to 50 in good health and CMV-seropositive.

The V call is TRBV5-6, the J call TRBJ1-1; TRBD1 agrees at 9 bases. The CDR3 runs 18 residues. The germline V gene has CDR1 SGHDT and CDR2 YYEEEE. The J segment lost 3 bases and the V segment lost 2 bases, leaving 14 bases of the junction unmatched. The DNA of the CDR3 is TGTGCCAGCAGCTTAGGGGGACAGGGAATAGAGCGGGACACTGAAGCTTTCTTT. This codes for CASSLGGQGIERDTEAFF.

In this sample, this clone is large. CDR3 sequence reads: CASSPTSSGELFF. The CDR3 DNA follows: TGTGCCAGCAGTCCGACTAGCAGCGGGGAGCTGTTTTTT. The V and J genes are TRBV6-4 and TRBJ2-2, with 7 bases identical to TRBD2. V lost 5 bases and J lost 7; bases outside the gene matches: 4. Per germline, CDR1 MRHNA and CDR2 SNTAGT. This CDR3 comprises 13 residues.

The rearrangement links TRBV7-9 to TRBJ1-4; TRBD1 aligns across 9 bases. The CDR3 runs to 16 residues. CDR1 and CDR2 from the germline V gene are SEHNR and FQNEAQ (reference sequence). Trimming took 4 bases from V and 8 from J; bases not matched to a gene: 11. This CDR3 reads CASSSGQGGTREKLFF. The CDR3 nucleotides are TGTGCCAGCAGCTCGGGACAGGGAGGGACAAGAGAAAAACTGTTTTTT.

This clone came up a few times. The rearrangement uses TRBV5-5 and TRBJ2-7; TRBD1 is a possible D gene (5 bases). CDR1 and CDR2 (germline): SGHKS, YYEKEE (reference sequence). The CDR3 extends over 14 amino acids. V shed 0 bases and J shed 8 bases, with 15 bases lying between them. Written as DNA, the CDR3 is TGTGCCAGCAGCTTGGAGGGGCAGGGCTTCCAGCAGTACTTC. Translating gives CASSLEGQGFQQYF.

This chain links TRBV19 with TRBJ1-5, with D perhaps matching TRBD1 (6 bases). The CDR3 is 18 amino acids. V was pared by 7 bases and J by 0 bases, with 22 bases between. Germline V lookup: CDR1 LNHDA, CDR2 SQIVND (reference sequence). CDR3: CASNPLEGRGDSNQPQHF. The CDR3 nucleotides read TGTGCCAGTAACCCCCTAGAAGGGAGGGGGGATAGCAATCAGCCCCAGCATTTT.